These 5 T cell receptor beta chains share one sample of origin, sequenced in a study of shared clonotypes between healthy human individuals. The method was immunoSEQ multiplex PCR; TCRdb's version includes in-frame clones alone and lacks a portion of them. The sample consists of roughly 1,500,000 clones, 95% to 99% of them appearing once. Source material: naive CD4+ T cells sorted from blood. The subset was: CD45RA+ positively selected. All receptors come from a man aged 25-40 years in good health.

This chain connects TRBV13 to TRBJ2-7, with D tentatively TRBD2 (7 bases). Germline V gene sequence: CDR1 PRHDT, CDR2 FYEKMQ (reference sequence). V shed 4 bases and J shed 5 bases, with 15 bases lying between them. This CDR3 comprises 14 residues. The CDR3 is CASSSGWEGDEQYF. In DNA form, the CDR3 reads TGTGCCAGCAGCTCAGGATGGGAGGGGGACGAGCAGTACTTC. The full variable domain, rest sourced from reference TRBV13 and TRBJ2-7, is AAGVIQSPRHLIKEKRETATLKCYPIPRHDTVYWYQQGPGQDPQFLISFYEKMQSDKGSIPDRFSAQQFSDYHSELNMSSLELGDSALYFCASSSGWEGDEQYFGPGTRLTVT.

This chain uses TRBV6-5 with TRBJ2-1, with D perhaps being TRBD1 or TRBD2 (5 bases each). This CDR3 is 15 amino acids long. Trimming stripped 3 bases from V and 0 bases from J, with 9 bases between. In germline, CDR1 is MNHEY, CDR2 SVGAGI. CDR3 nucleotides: TGTGCCAGCAGTTATTGGGGGAACTCCTACAATGAGCAGTTCTTC. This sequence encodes CASSYWGNSYNEQFF.

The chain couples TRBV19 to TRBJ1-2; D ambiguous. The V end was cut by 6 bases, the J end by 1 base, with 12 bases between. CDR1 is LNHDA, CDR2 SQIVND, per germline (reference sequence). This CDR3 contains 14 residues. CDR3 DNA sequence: TGTGCCAGTAGCAACCCACGGGGTAACTATGGCTACACCTTC. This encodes CASSNPRGNYGYTF.

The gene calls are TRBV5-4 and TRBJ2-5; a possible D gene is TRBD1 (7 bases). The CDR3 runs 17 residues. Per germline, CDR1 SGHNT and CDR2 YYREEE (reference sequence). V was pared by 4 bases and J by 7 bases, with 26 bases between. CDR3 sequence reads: CASSQTGSGPKGGTQYF. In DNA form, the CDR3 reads TGTGCCAGCAGCCAGACAGGGTCAGGCCCTAAGGGAGGGACCCAGTACTTC.

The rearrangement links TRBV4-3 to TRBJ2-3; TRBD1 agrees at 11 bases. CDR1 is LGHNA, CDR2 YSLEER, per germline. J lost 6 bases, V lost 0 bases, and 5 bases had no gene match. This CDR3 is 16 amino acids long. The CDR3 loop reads CASSQDWTGGLDTQYF. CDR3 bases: TGCGCCAGCAGCCAAGATTGGACAGGGGGCCTGGATACGCAGTATTTT.